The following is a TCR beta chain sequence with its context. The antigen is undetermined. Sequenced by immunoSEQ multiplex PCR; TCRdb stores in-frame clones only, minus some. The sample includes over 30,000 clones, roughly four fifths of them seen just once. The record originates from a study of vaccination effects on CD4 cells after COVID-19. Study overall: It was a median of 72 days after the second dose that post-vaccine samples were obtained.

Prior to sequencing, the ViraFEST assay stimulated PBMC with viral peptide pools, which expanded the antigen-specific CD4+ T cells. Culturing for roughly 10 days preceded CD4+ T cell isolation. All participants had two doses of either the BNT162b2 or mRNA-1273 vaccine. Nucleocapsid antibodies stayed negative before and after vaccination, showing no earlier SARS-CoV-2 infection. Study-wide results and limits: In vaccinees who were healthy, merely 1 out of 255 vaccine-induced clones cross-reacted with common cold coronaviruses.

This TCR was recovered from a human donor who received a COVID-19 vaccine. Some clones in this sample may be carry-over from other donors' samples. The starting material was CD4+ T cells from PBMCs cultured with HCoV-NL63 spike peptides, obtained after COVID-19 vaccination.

The CDR3 region has the DNA TGTGCCAGCAGTATAACGAACAGGGGCCCAGGCACTTCACCCCTCCACTTT. It translates to CASSITNRGPGTSPLHF. The chain combines TRBV27 with TRBJ1-6; 7 bases match TRBD1. Germline CDR1 MNHEY, CDR2 SMNVEV (reference sequence). The V segment lost 5 bases and the J segment 9 bases; nucleotides outside the gene matches: 16. The CDR3 is 17 residues long.